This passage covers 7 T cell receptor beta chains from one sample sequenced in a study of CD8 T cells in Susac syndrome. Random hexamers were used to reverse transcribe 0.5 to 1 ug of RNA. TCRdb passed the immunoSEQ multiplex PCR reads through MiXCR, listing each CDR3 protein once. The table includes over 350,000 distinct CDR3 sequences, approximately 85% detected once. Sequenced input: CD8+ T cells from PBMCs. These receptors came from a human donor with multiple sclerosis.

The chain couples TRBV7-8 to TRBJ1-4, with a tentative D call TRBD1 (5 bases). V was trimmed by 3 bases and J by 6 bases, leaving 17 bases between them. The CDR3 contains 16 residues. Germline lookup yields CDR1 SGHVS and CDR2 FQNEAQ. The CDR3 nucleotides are TGTGCCAGCAGCTTTATTGGCGGGGAGGGGTATGAAAAACTGTTTTTT. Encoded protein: CASSFIGGEGYEKLFF.

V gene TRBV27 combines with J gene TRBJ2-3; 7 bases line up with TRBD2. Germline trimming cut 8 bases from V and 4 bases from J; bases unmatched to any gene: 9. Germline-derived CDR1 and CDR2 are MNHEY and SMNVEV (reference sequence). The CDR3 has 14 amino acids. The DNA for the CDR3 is TGTGCCAGCGGTAGACTAGCTGTGCCAGATACGCAGTATTTT. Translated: CASGRLAVPDTQYF.

This CDR3 is CSARDLRGVPYEQYF. The DNA for the CDR3 is TGCAGTGCTAGAGATCTCAGGGGCGTCCCCTACGAGCAGTACTTC. The chain links TRBV20-1 to TRBJ2-7, with D possibly matching TRBD1 (6 bases). CDR1 is DFQATT, CDR2 SNEGSKA, per germline (reference sequence). Trimming cost V 0 bases and J 2 bases, with 14 bases left between them. The length of the CDR3 is 15 residues.

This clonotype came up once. CDR3 protein: CASSSAGREYEQYF. The CDR3 DNA is TGTGCCAGCAGCTCCGCGGGTAGGGAATACGAGCAGTACTTC. This chain uses TRBV7-9 with TRBJ2-7, with D maybe TRBD2 (5 bases). CDR1 and CDR2 (germline): SEHNR, FQNEAQ (reference sequence). This CDR3 spans 14 amino acids. The V and J ends lost 4 bases and 4 bases respectively, with 14 bases between them. Full variable domain (missing parts from reference TRBV7-9 and TRBJ2-7): DTGVSQNPRHKITKRGQNVTFRCDPISEHNRLYWYRQTLGQGPEFLTYFQNEAQLEKSRLLSDRFSAERPKGSFSTLEIQRTEQGDSAMYLCASSSAGREYEQYFGPGTRLTVT.

The CDR3 loop reads CASSRRPPRFRVRDEQFF. In DNA form, the CDR3 reads TGTGCCAGCAGCCGACGTCCCCCTCGTTTTCGCGTACGTGATGAGCAGTTCTTC. The chain joins TRBV14 to TRBJ2-1; no firm D call. The CDR3 consists of 18 residues. Germline lookup yields CDR1 SGHDN and CDR2 FVKESK. V dropped 4 bases and J dropped 8 bases, with 27 bases sitting between them.

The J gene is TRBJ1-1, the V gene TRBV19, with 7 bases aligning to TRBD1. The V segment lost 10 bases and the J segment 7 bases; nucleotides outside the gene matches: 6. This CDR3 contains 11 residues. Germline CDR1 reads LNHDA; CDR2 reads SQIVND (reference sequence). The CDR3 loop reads CAINRGNEAFF. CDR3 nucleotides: TGTGCCATTAACAGGGGAAATGAAGCTTTCTTT.

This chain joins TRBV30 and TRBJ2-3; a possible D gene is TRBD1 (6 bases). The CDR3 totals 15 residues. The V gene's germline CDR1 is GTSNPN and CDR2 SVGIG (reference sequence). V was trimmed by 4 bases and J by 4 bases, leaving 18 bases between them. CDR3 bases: TGTGCCTGGACCCTAACCGGGACACCTTCAGATACGCAGTATTTT. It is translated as CAWTLTGTPSDTQYF.